The present T cell receptor (beta chain) was sequenced within a study of blood T cells in healthy people across ages (dated by TCRdb to the mid-2010s). General notes on the study: In model experiments, template switching captured roughly one uniquely barcoded TCR beta cDNA molecule for every two T cells. To avoid experimental bias, donors of different ages were spread randomly across the sequencing lanes. To track age-related changes in TCR beta repertoire diversity, the study relied on deep sequencing normalized with unique cDNA molecular identifiers. Four age groups were formed from the donors: young (average roughly 15 years), middle-aged (around 37), aged (around 68) and long-lived (around 82). Using the same blood draw, the study looked at two additional independent replicas of 1 million unique cDNA reads for two donors, one aged 18 to 30 and the other aged 80 or older. Broad study findings and their caveats: Because donor CMV infection status was unknown, age-related changes in expanded clonotypes were potentially confounded. The percentage of naive T cells measured by flow cytometry correlated strongly with observed TCR beta diversity. The long-lived group showed more naive CD4+ T cells, fewer expanded clones and increased TCR diversity than the aged group, suggesting age selection. Estimates of total diversity from one million sequenced T cells were regarded as lower bounds and underestimates. Bulk unsorted PBMC profiling prevented conclusive comparison of naive and antigen-experienced compartments. Observed TCR beta diversity per million T cells fell roughly linearly with age, and a significant reduction was already apparent by age about 43.

In the germline V gene, CDR1 corresponds to ENHRY and CDR2 to SYGVKD. The CDR3, from cysteine to phenylalanine, totals 14 residues. The kept DNA is CDR3 alone, 42 bases in frame from the first base. V lost 8 bases and J lost 2 bases, and the count of bases not matched to a germline gene is 3. Ten or more counts support this clonotype. No antigen is known for it. The sample holds no much larger clone one base away, and base qualities are not on file. Library generation was performed with 5' RACE. The reads were generated on an Illumina HiSeq 2500. A second roughly 6 to 12 cycle PCR used a sample-barcoded 5' primer and a J-beta primer mix. A unique molecular identifier was introduced onto each TCR beta cDNA molecule by a template-switch 5' adaptor carrying 12 random nucleotides. Each sample yielded at least 3 million CDR3-containing paired-end reads. First-strand cDNA synthesis was performed from all RNA using the Mint cDNA synthesis kit, with priming by a TRBC-specific oligonucleotide. Following uracil-DNA glycosylase treatment, a first 18-cycle PCR with universal primers M1SS and BC2_uni_R was performed on all cDNA. From the authors' description of their analysis: For normalization, 1 million high-quality reads were randomly selected from each sample, with every read carrying a distinct molecular identifier. Reads sharing molecular identifiers were discarded rather than binned into consensus sequences. CDR3 identification, clonotype clustering and error correction used MiTCR with a Q25 quality threshold and the strictest error-elimination algorithm. A nonparametric unseen species model using Euler transformation provided a lower-bound estimate of total TCR beta diversity. TCRdb applied fastp at Q25 and MiXCR to the public reads, then kept only in-frame beta chains. Rows matching on CDR3 protein sequence are summarized as one entry with the most common DNA and genes. Clone size and V and J calls follow TCRdb, not the original study. This sample has about 1.1 million distinct CDR3 sequences in its table, and around two fifths of those were observed once. Around 14% of the sample is held by the ten biggest clonotypes.

The roughly 39 donors, aged about 6 to 95 years, were systemically healthy Caucasian individuals from Russia. Each donor gave ten milliliters of peripheral blood, drawn into EDTA-treated Vacutainer tubes. PBMCs were isolated by Ficoll-Paque density-gradient centrifugation, with at least 7 million obtained per sample. Trizol reagent was used to extract total RNA from the PBMCs, yielding at least 6 micrograms per sample. The percentages of naive CD45RAhigh/CD27high T cells were determined by flow cytometry on a PBMC aliquot from every donor. Sequenced: blood. The clonotype originates from a man between 18 and 35 years old in good health. The chain joins TRBV10-3 to TRBJ2-1; the central 10 bases match TRBD1. This receptor has the CDR3 CAISGQGAYNEQFF. The nucleotide sequence reads as follows: TGTGCCATCTCAGGACAGGGGGCCTACAATGAGCAGTTCTTC.